The present T cell receptor (beta chain) was sequenced within a study of blood T cell repertoires in COVID-19. About the research overall: Samples representing acute and convalescent COVID-19 were sourced from the United States, Italy and Spain.

Authors' methods: Reference gene primer amplification gave estimated nucleated cell counts. The table came from immunoSEQ multiplex PCR; TCRdb's copy has only in-frame clones and leaves some out. That table gives V, J and clone size, and the DNA gave D and trimming. This sample has a few hundred thousand clones, with roughly 87% found just once. V lost 4 bases and J 4 bases, leaving 17 bases between the germline ends. There are 16 residues in the CDR3. Looked up from germline, CDR1 is SGHRS and CDR2 is YFSETQ. Participants, about 18 to 95 years old, spanned around 25 US areas. Donors in Cohort 3 who had recovered were those with two negative PCRs, healthcare professional clearance, or resolution of their symptoms.

The sequenced material came from PBMCs or T cells enriched from blood (not recorded which). The clonotype originates from a woman aged 25 to 39 who had recovered from COVID-19. The chain joins TRBV5-1 to TRBJ2-2; tentatively, D is TRBD1 (5 bases). The DNA for the CDR3 is TGCGCCAGCAGCCAGGGATGGGATTCGGGCACCGGGGAGCTGTTTTTT. Protein sequence: CASSQGWDSGTGELFF. The whole variable domain, remainder taken from reference TRBV5-1 and TRBJ2-2, is KAGVTQTPRYLIKTRGQQVTLSCSPISGHRSVSWYQQTPGQGLQFLFEYFSETQRNKGNFPGRFSGRQFSNSRSEMNVSTLELGDSALYLCASSQGWDSGTGELFFGEGSRLTVL.